Listed below are T cell receptor beta chains from one sample, sequenced in a study of identical twins. Each CDR3 protein gets one entry after TCRdb re-called the 5' RACE reads with MiXCR. The sample lists approximately 300,000 distinct CDR3 sequences, 8.5% to 9.5% occurring once. Another study also made use of these data, one on yellow fever vaccine responses in identical twins.

The material sequenced was CD8+ T cells sorted from blood. These receptors were obtained from a woman younger than 30 in good health. Both conserved end residues are part of each CDR3. D genes are given only for firm matches. The size of a clone is reported for some rows only, either as once, few or many, or as a class for expanded clones.

J | V | D | size | CDR3 | DNA
TRBJ1-1 | TRBV7-9 | TRBD1 | few | CASSSGTAEGLVYAFF | TGTGCCAGCAGCTCCGGGACAGCCGAAGGACTAGTATATGCTTTCTTT
TRBJ2-5 | TRBV12-3/TRBV12-4 | TRBD2 | few | CASRDPGGTQYF | TGTGCCAGCAGGGACCCGGGGGGGACCCAGTACTTC
TRBJ2-3 | TRBV18 | NA | few | CASSPPRAAGMQYF | TGTGCCAGCTCACCACCGCGGGCCGCCGGGATGCAGTATTTT
TRBJ2-7 | TRBV2 | TRBD2 | NA | CASSVVESDWLAARSLYEQYF | TGTGCCAGCAGTGTTGTAGAAAGTGACTGGCTAGCGGCAAGGTCCCTCTACGAGCAGTACTTC
TRBJ2-3 | TRBV7-3 | NA | many | CASSAGTSDTQYF | TGTGCCAGCAGCGCCGGGACTTCAGATACGCAGTATTTT
TRBJ1-4 | TRBV10-3 | NA | few | CAISDQGPTNEKLFF | TGTGCCATCAGTGACCAGGGGCCAACTAATGAAAAACTGTTTTTT
TRBJ2-3 | TRBV4-1 | TRBD1 | few | CASSYRDRGTDTQYF | TGCGCCAGCAGCTACCGGGACAGGGGGACAGATACGCAGTATTTT
TRBJ2-5 | TRBV29-1 | TRBD1 | NA | CSVESGGETQYF | TGCAGCGTTGAGTCAGGGGGCGAGACCCAGTACTTC
TRBJ2-2 | TRBV20-1 | NA | NA | CSAIEDNTGELFF | TGCAGTGCTATAGAGGATAACACCGGGGAGCTGTTTTTT
TRBJ2-1 | TRBV10-3 | NA | NA | CAISESVGYNEQFF | TGTGCCATCAGTGAGTCTGTGGGTTATAATGAGCAGTTCTTC
TRBJ2-7 | TRBV11-2 | TRBD2 | NA | CASSPAGGIYEQYF | TGTGCCAGCAGCCCAGCGGGAGGAATCTACGAGCAGTACTTC
TRBJ2-1 | TRBV6-1 | NA | many | CASFKTETNEQFF | TGTGCCAGCTTTAAAACAGAAACCAATGAGCAGTTCTTC
TRBJ2-1 | TRBV30 | TRBD1 | NA | CAWSVLVGQDNEQFF | TGTGCCTGGAGTGTACTTGTGGGACAGGACAATGAGCAGTTCTTC
TRBJ2-7 | TRBV20-1 | NA | many | CSARTETYEQYF | TGCAGTGCTAGAACAGAGACCTACGAGCAGTACTTC
TRBJ2-7 | TRBV12-3/TRBV12-4 | NA | NA | CASSLSLDVYEQYF | TGTGCCAGCAGTTTGTCACTAGACGTTTACGAGCAGTACTTC
TRBJ2-7 | TRBV4-1 | TRBD2 | many | CASTLGLAGGGEQYF | TGCGCCAGCACCCTCGGACTAGCGGGGGGTGGCGAGCAGTACTTC
TRBJ2-3 | TRBV12-3/TRBV12-4 | NA | NA | CASSFGQDTQYF | TGTGCCAGCAGTTTTGGGCAGGATACGCAGTATTTT
TRBJ2-4 | TRBV10-3 | NA | many | CAISEPPQPLNGGIGKNIQYF | TGTGCCATCAGTGAACCCCCCCAGCCTCTCAACGGAGGTATTGGCAAAAACATTCAGTACTTC
TRBJ2-2 | TRBV2 | NA | NA | CASSEQRTTGELFF | TGTGCCAGCAGTGAACAACGGACCACCGGGGAGCTGTTTTTT
TRBJ2-2 | TRBV7-2 | NA | many | CASSSEDGGAGELFF | TGTGCCAGCAGCTCTGAGGACGGTGGCGCCGGGGAGCTGTTTTTT
TRBJ2-7 | TRBV27 | NA | NA | CASGRVLGYYEQYF | TGTGCCAGCGGTAGGGTTTTGGGGTACTACGAGCAGTACTTC
TRBJ2-3 | TRBV7-3 | TRBD2 | NA | CASSTREGGNTDTQYF | TGTGCCAGCAGCACACGGGAGGGGGGGAACACAGATACGCAGTATTTT
TRBJ2-2 | TRBV12-3/TRBV12-4 | NA | NA | CASTPLTGELFF | TGTGCCAGCACCCCTTTAACCGGGGAGCTGTTTTTT
TRBJ2-1 | TRBV3-1 | TRBD2 | many | CASSPPGLAGSYNEQFF | TGTGCCAGCAGCCCGCCCGGACTAGCGGGCTCTTACAATGAGCAGTTCTTC
TRBJ2-1 | TRBV5-1 | TRBD2 | many | CASSWTGGANEQFF | TGCGCCAGCAGCTGGACCGGGGGGGCAAATGAGCAGTTCTTC
TRBJ2-5 | TRBV6-2/TRBV6-3 | TRBD2 | few | CASIDVGQTLLAGGGETQYF | TGTGCCAGCATCGACGTCGGACAGACTTTACTAGCGGGAGGAGGAGAGACCCAGTACTTC
TRBJ2-7 | TRBV11-2 | TRBD2 | many | CASSLDRTSGTRTYEQYF | TGTGCCAGCAGCTTAGATCGGACTAGCGGGACCCGTACCTACGAGCAGTACTTC
TRBJ2-2 | TRBV3-1 | NA | many | CASSQDPQLTGELFF | TGTGCCAGCAGCCAAGATCCCCAGCTCACCGGGGAGCTGTTTTTT
TRBJ2-7 | TRBV20-1 | NA | few | CGVGERTYEQYF | TGCGGTGTCGGGGAGCGTACCTACGAGCAGTACTTC
TRBJ2-1 | TRBV19 | TRBD2 | NA | CASSATSGFASLYNEQFF | TGTGCCAGTAGTGCGACTAGCGGGTTCGCCTCCTTATACAATGAGCAGTTCTTC
TRBJ2-1 | TRBV5-5 | TRBD1 | many | CASSFRFQGDSYNEQFF | TGTGCCAGCAGCTTCCGATTCCAGGGGGACTCCTACAATGAGCAGTTCTTC
TRBJ1-1 | TRBV7-9 | NA | NA | CASSSEWGMGAFF | TGTGCCAGCAGCTCCGAGTGGGGGATGGGGGCTTTCTTT
TRBJ2-7 | TRBV6-2/TRBV6-3 | NA | few | CASSYSFPSYEQYF | TGTGCCAGCAGTTACAGTTTTCCTTCCTACGAGCAGTACTTC
TRBJ2-3 | TRBV27 | TRBD1 | NA | CASSPRTGGLADTQYF | TGTGCCAGCAGTCCACGGACAGGGGGCCTCGCAGATACGCAGTATTTT
TRBJ2-5 | TRBV12-3/TRBV12-4 | TRBD2 | many | CASKSGLAGEFETQYF | TGTGCCAGCAAGTCCGGACTAGCGGGAGAGTTTGAGACCCAGTACTTC
TRBJ2-5 | TRBV7-9 | TRBD2 | few | CASSSPGLAGGETQYF | TGTGCCAGCAGCTCACCGGGACTAGCGGGGGGAGAGACCCAGTACTTC
TRBJ2-7 | TRBV7-9 | TRBD1 | few | CASSTRDRGFYEQYF | TGTGCCAGCAGCACCCGGGACAGGGGGTTTTACGAGCAGTACTTC
TRBJ2-1 | TRBV28 | NA | many | CASNVPDPYNEQFF | TGTGCCAGCAACGTCCCCGATCCCTACAATGAGCAGTTCTTC
TRBJ2-7 | TRBV12-3/TRBV12-4 | TRBD2 | many | CASMGLVGGYEQYF | TGTGCCAGCATGGGACTAGTGGGTGGCTACGAGCAGTACTTC
TRBJ2-7 | TRBV20-1 | TRBD2 | few | CSAARGDAYEQYF | TGCAGTGCTGCTCGGGGGGACGCCTACGAGCAGTACTTC
TRBJ2-1 | TRBV14 | NA | few | CASSQDPNGAYNEQFF | TGTGCCAGCAGCCAAGATCCTAACGGGGCCTACAATGAGCAGTTCTTC
TRBJ2-1 | TRBV7-2 | NA | NA | CASRESYEQFF | TGTGCCAGCAGGGAGTCATATGAGCAGTTCTTC